Listed here are 6 T cell receptor beta chains from one sample, sequenced in a study of blood T cell repertoires in COVID-19. TCRdb's copy holds only in-frame clones and misses some; the assay was immunoSEQ multiplex PCR. The table shows about 160,000 clones, with about 83% occurring only once. The specimen sequenced was peripheral blood. The receptors here all came from a woman in her seventies with COVID-19, enrolled during active disease.

V usage is TRBV19 and J usage is TRBJ1-3, with D perhaps TRBD1 (6 bases). V shed 5 bases and J shed 0 bases, with 11 bases lying between them. The length of the CDR3 is 15 residues. CDR1 is LNHDA, CDR2 SQIVND, per germline (reference sequence). The CDR3 nucleotides are TGTGCCAGTAGTCCAGGGGACCTCTCTGGAAACACCATATATTTT. Protein sequence: CASSPGDLSGNTIYF.

The chain is built from TRBV7-3 and TRBJ1-4; 9 bases line up with TRBD1. Germline V gene data show CDR1 as SGHTA and CDR2 as FQGTGA. V lost 3 bases, J lost 7 bases, and 3 bases stayed unmatched. This CDR3 has 14 amino acids. The CDR3 sequence: CASSLDRGFEKLFF. The CDR3 DNA sequence: TGTGCCAGCAGCTTGGACAGGGGTTTTGAAAAACTGTTTTTT.

J is TRBJ1-5 and V is TRBV2; D call uncertain. V shed 7 bases and J shed 0 bases, with 16 bases lying between them. CDR3 length: 16 residues. CDR1 SNHLY and CDR2 FYNNEI come from the germline V gene. The CDR3 here is CASTHERTNSNQPQHF. CDR3 sequence (DNA): TGTGCCAGCACCCACGAAAGAACAAATAGCAATCAGCCCCAGCATTTT. Complete variable domain (other parts from reference TRBV2 and TRBJ1-5): EPEVTQTPSHQVTQMGQEVILRCVPISNHLYFYWYRQILGQKVEFLVSFYNNEISEKSEIFDDQFSVERPDGSNFTLKIRSTKLEDSAMYFCASTHERTNSNQPQHFGDGTRLSIL.

The chain couples TRBV6-6 to TRBJ2-1, with no clear D. CDR3 size: 11 residues. Germline V lookup: CDR1 MNHNY, CDR2 SVGAGI (reference sequence). With 6 bases removed from V and 6 bases from J, the gap between germline ends came to 6 bases. CDR3 DNA: TGTGCCAGCAGAGACACCAATGAGCAGTTCTTC. It is translated as CASRDTNEQFF.

The chain carries TRBV9 and TRBJ2-3; 13 bases are shared with TRBD2. The CDR3 is 16 amino acids. Germline V gene lookup returns CDR1 SGDLS and CDR2 YYNGEE. V gave up 4 bases and J gave up 2 bases; unmatched junction bases: 4. This CDR3 reads CASSTGLAGVTDTQYF. The CDR3 bases are TGTGCCAGCAGCACCGGACTAGCGGGGGTCACAGATACGCAGTATTTT.

The CDR3 DNA reads TGTGCCAGCAGACCCCGGGGGGGCAATCAGCCCCAGCATTTT. This translates into CASRPRGGNQPQHF. This sequence joins TRBV27 and TRBJ1-5, with TRBD1 as a possible D gene (5 bases). The CDR3 totals 14 residues. Trimming cost V 6 bases and J 2 bases, with 11 bases left between them. The germline CDR1 and CDR2 sequences are MNHEY and SMNVEV (reference sequence).